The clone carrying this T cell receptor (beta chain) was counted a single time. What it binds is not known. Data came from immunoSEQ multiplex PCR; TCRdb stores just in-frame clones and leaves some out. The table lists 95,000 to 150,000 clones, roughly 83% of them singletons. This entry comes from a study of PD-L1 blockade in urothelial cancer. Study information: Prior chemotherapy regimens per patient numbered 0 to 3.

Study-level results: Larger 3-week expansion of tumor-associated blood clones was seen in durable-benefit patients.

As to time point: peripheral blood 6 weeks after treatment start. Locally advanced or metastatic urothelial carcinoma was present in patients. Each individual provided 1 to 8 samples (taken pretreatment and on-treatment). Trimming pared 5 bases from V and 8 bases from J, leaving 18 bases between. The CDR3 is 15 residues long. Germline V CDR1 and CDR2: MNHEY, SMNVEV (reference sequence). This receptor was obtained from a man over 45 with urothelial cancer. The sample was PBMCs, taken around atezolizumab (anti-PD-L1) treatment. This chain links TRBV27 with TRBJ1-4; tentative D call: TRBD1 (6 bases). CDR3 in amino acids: CASSPLRGYGEKLFF. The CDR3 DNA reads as TGTGCCAGCAGTCCTCTTAGGGGGTACGGCGAAAAACTGTTTTTT.